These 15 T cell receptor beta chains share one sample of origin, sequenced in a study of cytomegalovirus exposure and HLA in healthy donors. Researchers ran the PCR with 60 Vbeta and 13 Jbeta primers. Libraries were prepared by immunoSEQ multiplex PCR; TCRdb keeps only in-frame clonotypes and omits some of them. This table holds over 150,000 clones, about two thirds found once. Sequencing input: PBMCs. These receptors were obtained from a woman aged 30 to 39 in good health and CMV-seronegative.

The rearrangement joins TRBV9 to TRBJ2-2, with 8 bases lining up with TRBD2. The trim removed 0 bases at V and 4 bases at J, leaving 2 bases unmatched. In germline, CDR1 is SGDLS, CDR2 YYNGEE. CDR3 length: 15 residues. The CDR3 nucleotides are TGTGCCAGCAGCGTAGGTAGCGGGGCCACCGGGGAGCTGTTTTTT. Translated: CASSVGSGATGELFF.

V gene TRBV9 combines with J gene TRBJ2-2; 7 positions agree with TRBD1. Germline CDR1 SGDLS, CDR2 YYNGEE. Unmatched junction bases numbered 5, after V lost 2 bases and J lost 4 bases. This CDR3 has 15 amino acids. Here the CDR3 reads CASSVGRQGTGELFF. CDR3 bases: TGTGCCAGCAGCGTGGGCAGACAGGGCACCGGGGAGCTGTTTTTT.

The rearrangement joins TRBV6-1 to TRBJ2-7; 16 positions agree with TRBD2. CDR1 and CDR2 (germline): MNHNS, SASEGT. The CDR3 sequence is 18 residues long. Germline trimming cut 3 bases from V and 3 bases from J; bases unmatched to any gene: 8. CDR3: CASSDGTSGRAVYYEQYF. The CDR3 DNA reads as TGTGCCAGCAGTGACGGGACTAGCGGGAGGGCCGTTTACTACGAGCAGTACTTC.

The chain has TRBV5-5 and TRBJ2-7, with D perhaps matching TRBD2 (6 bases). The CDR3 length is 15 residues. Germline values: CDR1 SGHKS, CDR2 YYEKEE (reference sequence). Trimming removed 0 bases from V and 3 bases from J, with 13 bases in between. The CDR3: CASSLEPGRSYEQYF. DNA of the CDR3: TGTGCCAGCAGCTTGGAACCGGGGAGGAGCTACGAGCAGTACTTC.

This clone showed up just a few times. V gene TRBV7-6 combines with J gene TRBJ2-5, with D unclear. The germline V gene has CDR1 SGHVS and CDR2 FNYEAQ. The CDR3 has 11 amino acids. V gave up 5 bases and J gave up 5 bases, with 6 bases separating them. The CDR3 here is CASSPMETQYF. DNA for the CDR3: TGTGCCAGCAGCCCAATGGAGACCCAGTACTTC.

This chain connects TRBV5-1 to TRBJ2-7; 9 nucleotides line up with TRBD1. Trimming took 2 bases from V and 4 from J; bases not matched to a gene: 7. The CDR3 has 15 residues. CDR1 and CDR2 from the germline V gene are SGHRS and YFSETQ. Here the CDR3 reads CASSLQGARGYEQYF. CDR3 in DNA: TGCGCCAGCAGCTTACAGGGGGCGCGAGGATACGAGCAGTACTTC.

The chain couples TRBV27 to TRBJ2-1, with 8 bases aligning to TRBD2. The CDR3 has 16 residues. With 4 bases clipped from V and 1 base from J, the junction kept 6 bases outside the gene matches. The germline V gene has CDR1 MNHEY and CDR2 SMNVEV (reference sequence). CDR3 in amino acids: CASSSSGFFSYNEQFF. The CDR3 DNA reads TGTGCCAGCAGTTCTAGCGGGTTCTTTTCCTACAATGAGCAGTTCTTC.

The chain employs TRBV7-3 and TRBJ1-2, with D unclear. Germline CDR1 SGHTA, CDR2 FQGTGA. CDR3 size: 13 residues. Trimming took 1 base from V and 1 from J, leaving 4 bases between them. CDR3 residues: CASSLNFNYGYTF. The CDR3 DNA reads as TGTGCCAGCAGCTTAAACTTTAACTATGGCTACACCTTC.

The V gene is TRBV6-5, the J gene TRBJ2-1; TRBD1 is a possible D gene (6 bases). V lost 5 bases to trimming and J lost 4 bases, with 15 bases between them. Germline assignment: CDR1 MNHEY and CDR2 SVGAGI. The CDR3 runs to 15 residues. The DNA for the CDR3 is TGTGCCAGCAGTAAACGCTCAGGGGCGTACAATGAGCAGTTCTTC. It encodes CASSKRSGAYNEQFF.

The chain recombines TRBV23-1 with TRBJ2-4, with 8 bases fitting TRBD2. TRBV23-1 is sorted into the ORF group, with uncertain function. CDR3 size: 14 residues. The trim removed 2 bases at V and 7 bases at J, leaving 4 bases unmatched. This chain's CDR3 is CASSQIPGGNIQYF. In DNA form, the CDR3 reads TGCGCCAGCAGTCAAATTCCGGGGGGGAACATTCAGTACTTC.

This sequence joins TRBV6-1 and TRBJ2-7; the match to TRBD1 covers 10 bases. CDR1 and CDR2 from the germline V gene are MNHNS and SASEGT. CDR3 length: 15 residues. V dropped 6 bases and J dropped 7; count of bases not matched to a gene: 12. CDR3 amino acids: CASRPRDRGLGEQYF. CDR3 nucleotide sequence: TGTGCCAGCAGACCCCGGGACAGGGGTTTGGGTGAGCAGTACTTC.

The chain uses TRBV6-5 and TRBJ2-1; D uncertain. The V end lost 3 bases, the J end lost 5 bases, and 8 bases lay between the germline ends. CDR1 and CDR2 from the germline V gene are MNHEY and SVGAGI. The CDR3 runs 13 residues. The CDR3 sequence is CASSYENHNEQFF. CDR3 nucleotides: TGTGCCAGCAGTTATGAGAACCACAATGAGCAGTTCTTC.

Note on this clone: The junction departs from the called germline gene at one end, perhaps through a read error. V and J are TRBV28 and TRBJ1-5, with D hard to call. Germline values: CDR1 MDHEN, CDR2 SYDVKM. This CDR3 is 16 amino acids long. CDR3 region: CASRPTPPDSNQSQHF. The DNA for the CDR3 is TGTGCCAGCAGACCCACACCCCCAGATAGCAATCAGTCCCAGCATTTT. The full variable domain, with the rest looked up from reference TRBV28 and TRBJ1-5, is DVKVTQSSRYLVKRTGEKVFLECVQDMDHENMFWYRQDPGLGLRLIYFSYDVKMKEKGDIPEGYSVSREKKERFSLILESASTNQTSMYLCASRPTPPDSNQSQHFGDGTRLSIL.

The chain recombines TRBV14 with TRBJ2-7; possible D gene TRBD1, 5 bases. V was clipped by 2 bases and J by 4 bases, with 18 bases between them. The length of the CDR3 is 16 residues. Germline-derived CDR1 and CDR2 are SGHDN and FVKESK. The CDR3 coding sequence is TGTGCCAGCAGCCAACCGCATAGGTTCTCAGGGTACGAGCAGTACTTC. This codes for CASSQPHRFSGYEQYF. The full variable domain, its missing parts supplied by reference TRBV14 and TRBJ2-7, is EAGVTQFPSHSVIEKGQTVTLRCDPISGHDNLYWYRRVMGKEIKFLLHFVKESKQDESGMPNNRFLAERTGGTYSTLKVQPAELEDSGVYFCASSQPHRFSGYEQYFGPGTRLTVT.

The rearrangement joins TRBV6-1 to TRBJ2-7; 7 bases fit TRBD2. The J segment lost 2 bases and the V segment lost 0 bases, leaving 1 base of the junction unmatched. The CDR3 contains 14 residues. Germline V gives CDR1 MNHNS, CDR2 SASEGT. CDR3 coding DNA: TGTGCCAGCAGTGAAGCGGGAGGGACCTACGAGCAGTACTTC. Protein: CASSEAGGTYEQYF.